This T cell receptor beta chain is from a study of T cell changes during pregnancy in multiple sclerosis. The repertoire was sequenced with immunoSEQ multiplex PCR; TCRdb's copy has only in-frame clones and lacks some. The sample gives about 59,000 clones, roughly 94% of which show up once; roughly 2.4% is in the top ten. CDR1 is MNHEY, CDR2 SMNVEV, per germline (reference sequence). The CDR3 is made up of 15 amino acids. Trimming took 6 bases from V and 0 from J, leaving 14 bases between them. The chain is built from TRBV27 and TRBJ1-2, with a weak D call TRBD1 (6 bases). The sequence derives from a female donor with multiple sclerosis, enrolled in a pregnancy study. Sample: CD8+ T cells from peripheral blood mononuclear cells, taken after pregnancy. The CDR3 DNA reads TGTGCCAGCAGGACTTGGACAGACCCTAACTATGGCTACACCTTC. It is translated as CASRTWTDPNYGYTF.